This TCR beta chain was retrieved from a study of glioma-infiltrating T cells. The CDR3 length is 11 residues. Germline CDR1 MNHNS, CDR2 SASEGT. Using RNA template, CDR3s of TCR alpha and beta were amplified with iRepertoire arm-PCR. TCRdb passed the multiplex PCR reads through MiXCR, listing each CDR3 protein once. Found here are more than 100,000 distinct CDR3 sequences, around 28% of them singletons; the top ten hold roughly 45%. This clonotype has a count of ten or more. Relative to the germline gene, one junction end is altered; a read error may explain this. The V and J genes are TRBV6-1 and TRBJ2-1; D unclear. The source is a human donor with low-grade glioma or glioblastoma, undergoing nonglioma brain surgery, or in good health (not recorded which). Sequenced material: glioma tissue, nonneoplastic brain tissue, or PBMCs (not recorded which). CDR3 sequence (DNA): TGTGCCAGCAGTGGGGCACGGCGAGTTGGCTTC. Its protein product is CASSGARRVGF.